This T cell receptor (beta chain) was sequenced during a study of blood T cell repertoires in COVID-19. Overall study context: Samples representing acute and convalescent COVID-19 were sourced from the United States, Italy and Spain. From T cells, B-cell-depleted T cells, or PBMCs came the material, which was cDNA or gDNA.

This CDR3 has 16 residues. The germline gives CDR1 SEHNR, CDR2 FQNEAQ (reference sequence). Per the original methods: By means of reference gene primer amplification, nucleated cell counts were estimated. The assay was immunoSEQ multiplex PCR, and TCRdb's table has in-frame clones only and misses some. V and J calls and clone size are those listed in that table; D and trimming were worked out from the DNA. The sample has 300,000 or so clones; 85% to 90% are singletons. This clone was found a few times. The germline gene is not matched at one end of the junction; a read error may be the cause. This clonotype was obtained from a woman aged 40 to 50 who had recovered from COVID-19. The V call is TRBV7-9, the J call TRBJ1-6; possibly TRBD1 for D (6 bases). The sample was peripheral blood. In DNA form, the CDR3 reads TGTGCCAGCAGCTTACAGGGGACCTCTCTATATTCGCCCCTCCACTTT. Protein product: CASSLQGTSLYSPLHF.